The sequence of this T cell receptor (beta chain) was determined in a study of T-cell memory formation after mild COVID-19. Study in general: Clustering of TCRs was largely donor specific. Broader study findings: That cross-reactive memory joined was suggested by some responding clones appearing in pre-infection memory. Shrinking CD4+ clones resided mostly in CM and EM, and CD8+ ones in EMRA.

Amplification by 5'RACE using constant-segment primers produced TCR alpha and TCR beta cDNA libraries that carried sample barcodes and UMIs. TCRdb passed the 5' RACE reads through MiXCR, listing each CDR3 protein once. The sample shows 350,000 to 400,000 distinct CDR3 sequences, about an eighth of them seen only once. This clonotype showed up just a few times. Its antigen is as yet unknown. There are 13 residues in the CDR3. V was shortened by 4 bases and J by 8 bases, with 15 bases between the two germline ends. CDR1 SGHRS and CDR2 YFSETQ come from the germline V gene. This TCR was sampled from a man younger than 35 who had mild COVID-19 (a few samples of this study predate the infection). Cell type and time point are not known. Sequenced: PBMCs or a T cell subset sorted from them (not recorded which). This chain connects TRBV5-1 to TRBJ1-1; a weak D match, TRBD1 (5 bases). The CDR3 loop is CASSIQDGAEAFF. The CDR3 DNA reads as TGCGCCAGCAGCATCCAGGACGGGGCCGAAGCTTTCTTT.